Shown below are 29 T cell receptor beta chains from a single sample sequenced in a study of blood T cells in healthy people across ages. Alongside a J-beta primer mix, a sample-barcoded 5' primer served in a second PCR lasting about 6 to 12 cycles. TCRdb itself ran the 5' RACE reads through MiXCR, one entry per CDR3 protein. The sample has approximately 810,000 distinct CDR3 sequences, under 35% seen once; the top ten hold around a sixth. The sequencing input was blood. The receptors derive from a woman older than 75 in good health.

V gene TRBV29-1 combines with J gene TRBJ2-7; D might be TRBD2 (6 bases). The V end was cut by 7 bases, the J end by 7 bases, with 17 bases between. The CDR3 extends over 12 amino acids. Germline values: CDR1 SQVTM, CDR2 ANQGSEA. DNA for the CDR3: TGCAGCGCCTCAGCGGGCTACAATGAGCAGTACTTC. It translates to CSASAGYNEQYF.

This chain links TRBV5-5 with TRBJ2-2; D gene ambiguous. The CDR3 length is 15 residues. The germline CDR1 and CDR2 sequences are SGHKS and YYEKEE (reference sequence). Between the trimmed V and J ends, which lost 2 bases and 6 bases, there was a span of 14 bases. The CDR3 sequence is CASSFSLSWPGELFF. CDR3 coding DNA: TGTGCCAGCAGCTTTTCCCTGAGTTGGCCCGGGGAGCTGTTTTTT. The entire variable domain, with the rest obtained from reference TRBV5-5 and TRBJ2-2, is as follows: DAGVTQSPTHLIKTRGQQVTLRCSPISGHKSVSWYQQVLGQGPQFIFQYYEKEERGRGNFPDRFSARQFPNYSSELNVNALLLGDSALYLCASSFSLSWPGELFFGEGSRLTVL.

The chain joins TRBV5-6 to TRBJ2-2; TRBD2 might be the D (6 bases). V gave up 2 bases and J gave up 5 bases, with 10 bases separating them. The CDR3 runs 14 residues. Germline assignment: CDR1 SGHDT and CDR2 YYEEEE. CDR3 loop: CASSFVGGTGELFF. For the CDR3, the DNA is TGTGCCAGCAGCTTCGTGGGAGGTACCGGGGAGCTGTTTTTT.

Many counts were recorded for this clonotype. The chain uses TRBV5-1 and TRBJ1-5; 7 bases fit TRBD1. This CDR3 is 15 amino acids long. In germline, CDR1 is SGHRS, CDR2 YFSETQ. The trim removed 0 bases at V and 7 bases at J, leaving 7 bases unmatched. CDR3 protein: CASSLGTGPGQPQHF. The CDR3 region has the DNA TGCGCCAGCAGCTTGGGGACAGGTCCGGGGCAGCCCCAGCATTTT.

In regard to this clonotype: A much larger clone is a single base away; this may be a read error. This chain uses TRBV3-1 with TRBJ2-4; possibly TRBD1 for D (5 bases). The CDR3 totals 16 residues. Germline loops: CDR1 LGHDT, CDR2 YNNKEL (reference sequence). CDR3 in amino acids: CASSQRPGWGKSIQYF. DNA for the CDR3: TGTGCCAGCAGCCAGAGACCAGGGTGGGGCAAAAGCATTCAGTACTTC.

The CDR3 loop reads CASSLFGSGPRNELFF. The CDR3 DNA reads TGCGCCAGCAGCTTGTTTGGTAGCGGGCCCCGTAATGAGCTGTTTTTT. The chain links TRBV5-1 to TRBJ2-2; 7 nucleotides agree with TRBD2. The CDR3 has 16 residues. CDR1 and CDR2 (germline): SGHRS, YFSETQ. Trimming removed 1 base from V and 11 bases from J; junction bases left unmatched: 14.

This clonotype was seen at least ten times. The chain is built from TRBV11-2 and TRBJ1-6; weak D call: TRBD1 (6 bases). V lost 4 bases, J lost 10 bases, and 14 bases lay in between. Germline-derived CDR1 and CDR2 are SGHAT and FQNNGV. The CDR3 has 14 residues. The CDR3 region has the DNA TGTGCCAGCAGCTGGACAGTTTCCCGATCACCCCTCCACTTT. This sequence encodes CASSWTVSRSPLHF.

This clonotype was recorded at least ten times. The chain joins TRBV29-1 to TRBJ2-1; D perhaps matches TRBD1 (6 bases). V was shortened by 6 bases and J by 5 bases, with 26 bases between the two germline ends. This CDR3 contains 17 residues. Germline lookup yields CDR1 SQVTM and CDR2 ANQGSEA. The CDR3 sequence is CSVKGNVGDIVNNEQFF. For the CDR3, the DNA is TGCAGCGTGAAGGGGAACGTGGGGGACATTGTCAACAATGAGCAGTTCTTC.

This clonotype was counted ten times or more. The V and J genes are TRBV20-1 and TRBJ2-5; 7 nucleotides agree with TRBD1. The germline V gene encodes CDR1 DFQATT and CDR2 SNEGSKA (reference sequence). V was clipped by 6 bases and J by 5 bases; unmatched bases: 18. This CDR3 comprises 16 residues. CDR3 nucleotide sequence: TGCAGTGCCAGCCCCACGGACAGGCAGGTACCGGAGACCCAGTACTTC. Its protein is CSASPTDRQVPETQYF.

The chain recombines TRBV7-8 with TRBJ2-2, with 14 bases matching TRBD2. The CDR3 length is 19 residues. Germline lookup yields CDR1 SGHVS and CDR2 FQNEAQ. Trimming at V came to 5 bases and at J to 0 bases, leaving 8 bases not matched to a gene. CDR3 protein: CASSAYGLAGGTNTGELFF. Here the CDR3 DNA reads TGTGCCAGCAGCGCCTACGGACTAGCGGGGGGAACGAACACCGGGGAGCTGTTTTTT. Drawing the rest from reference TRBV7-8 and TRBJ2-2, the complete variable domain is GAGVSQSPRYKVAKRGQDVALRCDPISGHVSLFWYQQALGQGPEFLTYFQNEAQLDKSGLPSDRFFAERPEGSVSTLKIQRTQQEDSAVYLCASSAYGLAGGTNTGELFFGEGSRLTVL.

The chain couples TRBV12-3 or TRBV12-4 to TRBJ2-7, with 12 positions matching TRBD2. The CDR3 runs 14 residues. With 5 bases clipped from V and 5 bases from J, the junction kept 4 bases outside the gene matches. CDR3 DNA: TGTGCCAGCAGTAGACTAGCGGGAGCCCACGAGCAGTACTTC. Protein sequence: CASSRLAGAHEQYF.

The rearrangement joins TRBV29-1 to TRBJ2-3, with D hard to call. This CDR3 spans 13 amino acids. V was shortened by 2 bases and J by 3 bases, with 9 bases between the two germline ends. Germline V lookup: CDR1 SQVTM, CDR2 ANQGSEA. CDR3 in amino acids: CSVELGSTDTQYF. The DNA of the CDR3 is TGCAGCGTTGAACTAGGTAGTACAGATACGCAGTATTTT.

This clonotype turned up a few times. This chain's CDR3 is CASSFRGGLVETQYF. CDR3 DNA: TGTGCCAGCAGTTTTAGGGGAGGTTTGGTGGAGACCCAGTACTTC. This chain links TRBV6-6 with TRBJ2-5; tentatively, D is TRBD2 (6 bases). This CDR3 spans 15 amino acids. V lost 4 bases and J 5 bases, leaving 17 bases between the germline ends. Germline V gene data show CDR1 as MNHNY and CDR2 as SVGAGI (reference sequence).

As for this clonotype: This could be a read error, since a much larger clone is one nucleotide away. The chain combines TRBV12-3 or TRBV12-4 with TRBJ2-7; 8 bases map to TRBD1. Trimming took 3 bases from V and 4 from J; bases not matched to a gene: 5. This CDR3 contains 14 residues. The CDR3 sequence: CASSLDRARYEQYF. CDR3 nucleotides: TGTGCCAGCAGTTTGGACAGGGCAAGGTACGAGCAGTACTTC.

In this sample, this clonotype turned up a few times. The gene calls are TRBV2 and TRBJ1-5; the D gene is possibly TRBD1 (5 bases). The germline V gene has CDR1 SNHLY and CDR2 FYNNEI. The CDR3 runs to 16 residues. The germline V and J ends were trimmed by 5 bases and 6 bases, with 20 bases remaining between them. CDR3 DNA: TGTGCCAGCAGTCTATCGGCTAGGGGTATTCGTCAGCCCCAGCATTTT. This codes for CASSLSARGIRQPQHF. Drawing the rest from reference TRBV2 and TRBJ1-5, the complete variable domain is EPEVTQTPSHQVTQMGQEVILRCVPISNHLYFYWYRQILGQKVEFLVSFYNNEISEKSEIFDDQFSVERPDGSNFTLKIRSTKLEDSAMYFCASSLSARGIRQPQHFGDGTRLSIL.

This clonotype was detected only a few times. A much larger clonotype is one base distant, so this may be a read error. The rearrangement links TRBV4-1 to TRBJ2-1; the D is unclear. The CDR3 contains 15 residues. V was shortened by 0 bases and J by 13 bases, with 19 bases between the two germline ends. Germline V gives CDR1 MGHRA, CDR2 YSYEKL. CDR3 coding DNA: TGCGCCAGCAGCCAAGATCCGGTCGGCTGGAAGACCCAGTTCTTC. This sequence encodes CASSQDPVGWKTQFF.

The chain uses TRBV27 and TRBJ1-6; D ambiguous. The germline V gene has CDR1 MNHEY and CDR2 SMNVEV (reference sequence). Deletions cut 3 bases from V and 8 bases from J, with 5 bases between. This CDR3 has 12 residues. CDR3 DNA: TGTGCCAGCAGTTTTTCGGATTCACCCCTCCACTTT. Its protein product is CASSFSDSPLHF.

Many counts were recorded for this clonotype. The J gene is TRBJ2-1, the V gene TRBV7-2, with a weak D call TRBD1 (6 bases). V lost 2 bases to trimming and J lost 6 bases, with 17 bases between them. Germline V gene sequence: CDR1 SGHTA, CDR2 FQGNSA. The CDR3 sequence is 16 residues long. In DNA, the CDR3 is TGTGCCAGCAGCTTAAATCCGGGACCAGGGGTCAATGAGCAGTTCTTC. Its translation is CASSLNPGPGVNEQFF. The full variable domain, with the rest looked up from reference TRBV7-2 and TRBJ2-1, is GAGVSQSPSNKVTEKGKDVELRCDPISGHTALYWYRQSLGQGLEFLIYFQGNSAPDKSGLPSDRFSAERTGGSVSTLTIQRTQQEDSAVYLCASSLNPGPGVNEQFFGPGTRLTVL.

Only one count was recorded for this clonotype. This may be a read error, as it is one base from a much larger clone. This rearrangement joins TRBV24-1 to TRBJ2-1; D is undetermined. The ends were cut back, 7 bases at V and 6 bases at J, with 18 bases in the middle. The germline V gene encodes CDR1 KGHDR and CDR2 SFDVKD. The CDR3 sequence is 15 residues long. CDR3 in amino acids: CATSKLGRSGNEQFF. The CDR3 region has the DNA TGTGCCACCAGCAAGCTAGGAAGGTCTGGCAATGAGCAGTTCTTC.

This clonotype was recorded at least ten times. This sequence joins TRBV12-3 or TRBV12-4 and TRBJ2-3; 8 bases match TRBD1. The CDR3 runs to 15 residues. V lost 10 bases, J lost 0 bases, and 9 bases stayed unmatched. CDR3 nucleotides: TGTGCCACCAAAACAGGGGGGATGAGCACAGATACGCAGTATTTT. It yields the protein CATKTGGMSTDTQYF.

Note on this clonotype: Since a much larger clone is just one base distant, this may be a read error. This rearrangement joins TRBV6-5 to TRBJ2-1; TRBD1 or TRBD2 may be the D gene (6 bases each). Germline loops: CDR1 MNHEY, CDR2 SVGAGI. The CDR3 consists of 14 residues. V shed 6 bases and J shed 6 bases, with 15 bases lying between them. The CDR3 sequence: CASRRGGLPNEQFF. CDR3 DNA sequence: TGTGCCAGCAGACGAGGGGGGCTCCCCAATGAGCAGTTCTTC.

This clonotype came up many times. This rearrangement joins TRBV12-3 or TRBV12-4 to TRBJ1-2, with D maybe TRBD1 (6 bases). The CDR3 extends over 15 amino acids. The V gene lost 5 bases and the J gene lost 2 bases, with 15 bases spanning the gap. The CDR3: CASSLQGVMNYGYTF. DNA of the CDR3: TGTGCCAGCAGTCTACAGGGCGTAATGAACTATGGCTACACCTTC.

The chain links TRBV4-3 to TRBJ2-5; D possibly corresponds to TRBD1 (6 bases). Deletions cut 0 bases from V and 3 bases from J, with 8 bases between. This CDR3 region has 14 residues. Germline CDR1 LGHNA, CDR2 YSLEER. In DNA form, the CDR3 reads TGCGCCAGCAGCCAAGACACAGGGAAAGAGACCCAGTACTTC. This sequence encodes CASSQDTGKETQYF.

This clonotype was detected only a few times. The chain uses TRBV4-1 and TRBJ1-4; unclear D gene. The CDR3 contains 11 residues. Between the trimmed V and J ends, which lost 0 bases and 10 bases, there was a span of 3 bases. Germline CDR1 MGHRA, CDR2 YSYEKL. The CDR3 sequence: CASSQEGKLFF. As DNA, the CDR3 is TGCGCCAGCAGCCAAGAAGGAAAACTGTTTTTT.

In its sample, this clonotype was seen many times. J is TRBJ2-1 and V is TRBV6-5; D is unresolved. Per the germline V gene, CDR1 is MNHEY and CDR2 is SVGAGI. The CDR3 sequence is 17 residues long. V was clipped by 0 bases and J by 5 bases, with 17 bases between them. CDR3 sequence (DNA): TGTGCCAGCAGTTACTCTCTCGGGCGACTCAGGCACAATGAGCAGTTCTTC. Translated, it gives CASSYSLGRLRHNEQFF.

The table lists this clonotype with many counts. The CDR3 region has the DNA TGCAGTCCGGGACAGCCTAATGAAAAACTGTTTTTT. Translating it yields CSPGQPNEKLFF. This chain connects TRBV20-1 to TRBJ1-4, with TRBD1 identical over 7 bases. Germline values: CDR1 DFQATT, CDR2 SNEGSKA (reference sequence). There are 12 residues in the CDR3. J was trimmed by 3 bases and V by 8 bases; bases with no gene match: 3.

The chain recombines TRBV3-1 with TRBJ2-7; D is perhaps TRBD2 (5 bases). Between the trimmed V and J ends, which lost 1 base and 0 bases, there was a span of 10 bases. The CDR3 consists of 15 residues. Germline CDR1 is LGHDT and CDR2 is YNNKEL (reference sequence). CDR3 DNA: TGTGCCAGCAGCCAAGGGTGGGAGAGCTCCTACGAGCAGTACTTC. Amino acid sequence: CASSQGWESSYEQYF.

This rearrangement joins TRBV29-1 to TRBJ2-2; D is perhaps TRBD2 (6 bases). This CDR3 is built from 14 residues. V gave up 4 bases and J gave up 3 bases, with 12 bases separating them. CDR1 and CDR2 (germline): SQVTM, ANQGSEA. CDR3: CSVAPGGYTGELFF. The CDR3 coding sequence is TGCAGCGTTGCTCCAGGAGGGTACACCGGGGAGCTGTTTTTT.

This clonotype was detected ten times or more. The chain combines TRBV7-2 with TRBJ2-1; 7 bases match TRBD1. The J segment lost 0 bases and the V segment lost 3 bases, leaving 2 bases of the junction unmatched. The CDR3 loop spans 15 amino acids. CDR1 is SGHTA, CDR2 FQGNSA, per germline. The CDR3 nucleotides read TGTGCCAGCAGCTTCGACAGGGCCTCCTACAATGAGCAGTTCTTC. Encoded protein: CASSFDRASYNEQFF. Together with reference TRBV7-2 and TRBJ2-1, the CDR3 gives the full variable domain: GAGVSQSPSNKVTEKGKDVELRCDPISGHTALYWYRQSLGQGLEFLIYFQGNSAPDKSGLPSDRFSAERTGGSVSTLTIQRTQQEDSAVYLCASSFDRASYNEQFFGPGTRLTVL.